This TCR beta chain was sequenced for a study of OX40 agonist ivuxolimab in advanced cancers. On the study more broadly: There were three patients with partial responses, one having hepatocellular carcinoma and two cutaneous melanoma.

The assay was immunoSEQ multiplex PCR, and TCRdb's table has in-frame clones only and misses some. This sample has 75,000 to 95,000 clones, with roughly 90% found just once. Remarks on this clone: Antigen specificity is unknown.

General study findings and limits: Among the least clonally expanded were partial responders at 0.1-3.0 mg/kg. Expanded clones tended on average to be more numerous among CD8+ T cells than CD4+.

Losses at the gene ends were 10 bases for V and 6 bases for J; bases not matched to a gene: 15. CDR3 size: 16 residues. The V gene's germline CDR1 is SGHTA and CDR2 FQGNSA. The sequence derives from an adult with an advanced solid tumor such as melanoma, head and neck, liver or kidney cancer. Sample: CD4+ or CD8+ T cells sorted from blood, taken in a trial of the OX40 agonist ivuxolimab. This sequence joins TRBV7-2 and TRBJ2-2, with TRBD2 identical over 9 bases. The DNA for the CDR3 is TGTGCCAACAGTACCGGGCTAGCGGGAAGATCCGGGGAGCTGTTTTTT. This encodes CANSTGLAGRSGELFF.